This record covers a single T cell receptor (beta chain). Its antigen is unknown. No qualities accompany the bases; no much larger clone lies one base away. CDR1 is given as MNHNY and CDR2 as SVGAGI, both from the germline V gene (reference sequence). The V end gives up 6 bases and the J end 16 bases, leaving 15 bases in the junction not matched to a gene. The CDR3 spans 13 residues, from the cysteine through the phenylalanine. The entry retains the CDR3 DNA only, 39 bases that are in frame from base 1. The entry originates in a study of T-cell reconstitution after alpha-beta-depleted transplantation in children (dated by TCRdb to 2016 to 2017). Looking at the study overall: T-cell immune reconstitution after TCRalphabeta/CD19-depleted allogeneic hematopoietic cell transplantation in children was quantitatively tracked in the study by means of TCR repertoire profiling. Broad study findings and their caveats: The apparently early alphabetaT-cell count recovery about two months after transplant was reportedly dependent on only several hundred rapidly expanded clones derived from non-depleted graft cells. The high TCRbeta diversity at day 60 in some patients was ascribed to recipient T cells and intrathymic progenitors that had survived conditioning. Over the following months the frequencies of hyperexpanded clones went down, and after one year T-cell counts and TCRbeta diversity were mostly credited to newly produced T cells.

The sample's treatment or condition label is to be understood as: allogeneic hematopoietic cell transplantation with graft depleted of TCRalphabeta T cells and CD19 B cells. The children who served as transplant recipients had been given grafts of TCRalphabeta/CD19-depleted allogeneic hematopoietic cells. The library was obtained by PCR. These reads were obtained on an Illumina HiSeq 2500. Molecular barcoding was employed in the preparation of TCR libraries, with unique molecular identifiers being used to normalize TCRbeta repertoire quantification. Through fastp at Q25 and MiXCR, TCRdb rebuilt clones from the public reads, retaining in-frame beta chains. Records with the same CDR3 protein are collapsed into one entry carrying the most frequent genes and DNA. Within this sample are about 440,000 distinct CDR3 sequences, with 43% of them counted one time only. The biggest ten clones account for 27% of the sample.

This clonotype was sampled from a girl under 10 years old with aplastic anemia, due to receive a stem cell transplant. Sequencing used PBMCs, obtained before TCRalphabeta/CD19-depleted stem cell transplant. The rearranged chain carries TRBV6-6 and TRBJ1-3; TRBD1 matches 7 bases in the middle. CDR3 sequence: CASRHPDPSGQYF. The DNA is TGTGCCAGCAGACACCCTGATCCATCGGGACAGTATTTT.